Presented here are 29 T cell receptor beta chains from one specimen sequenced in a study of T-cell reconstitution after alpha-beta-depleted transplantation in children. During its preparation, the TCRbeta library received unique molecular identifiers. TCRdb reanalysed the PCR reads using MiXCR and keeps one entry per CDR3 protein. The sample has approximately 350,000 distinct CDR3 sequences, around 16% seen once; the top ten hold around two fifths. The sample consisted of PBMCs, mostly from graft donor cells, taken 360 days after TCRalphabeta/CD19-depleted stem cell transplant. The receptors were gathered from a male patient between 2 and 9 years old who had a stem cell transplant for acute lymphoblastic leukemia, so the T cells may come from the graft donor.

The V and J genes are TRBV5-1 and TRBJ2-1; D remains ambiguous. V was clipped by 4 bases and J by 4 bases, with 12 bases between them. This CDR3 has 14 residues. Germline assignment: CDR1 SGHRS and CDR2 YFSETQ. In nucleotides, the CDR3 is TGCGCCAGCAGCCGCACTACCGGTTACAATGAGCAGTTCTTC. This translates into CASSRTTGYNEQFF.

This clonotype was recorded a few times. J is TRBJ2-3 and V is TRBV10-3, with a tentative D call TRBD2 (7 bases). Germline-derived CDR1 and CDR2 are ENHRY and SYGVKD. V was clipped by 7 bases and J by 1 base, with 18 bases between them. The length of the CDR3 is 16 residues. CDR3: CAITHLPGGGTDTQYF. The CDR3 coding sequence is TGTGCCATCACCCACCTACCGGGGGGCGGCACAGATACGCAGTATTTT.

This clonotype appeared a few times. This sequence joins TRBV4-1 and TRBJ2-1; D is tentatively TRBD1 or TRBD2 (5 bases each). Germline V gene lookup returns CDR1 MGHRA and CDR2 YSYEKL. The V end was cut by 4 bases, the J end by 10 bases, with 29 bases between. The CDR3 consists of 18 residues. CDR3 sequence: CASSRREVSGLSNSEQFF. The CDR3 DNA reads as TGCGCCAGCAGCCGCAGGGAAGTATCAGGACTGTCCAATTCCGAGCAGTTCTTC.

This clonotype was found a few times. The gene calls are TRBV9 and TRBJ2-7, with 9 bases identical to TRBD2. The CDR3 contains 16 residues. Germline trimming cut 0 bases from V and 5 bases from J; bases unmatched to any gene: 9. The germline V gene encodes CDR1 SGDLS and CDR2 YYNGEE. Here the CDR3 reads CASSVESLAGRDEQYF. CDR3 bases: TGTGCCAGCAGCGTAGAAAGTCTAGCGGGAAGGGACGAGCAGTACTTC.

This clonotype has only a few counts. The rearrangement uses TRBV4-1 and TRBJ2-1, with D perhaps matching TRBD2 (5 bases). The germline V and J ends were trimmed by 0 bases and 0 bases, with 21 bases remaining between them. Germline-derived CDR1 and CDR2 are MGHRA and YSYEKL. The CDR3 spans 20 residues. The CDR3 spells CASSQELWVLTGSSYNEQFF. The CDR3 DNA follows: TGCGCCAGCAGCCAAGAACTTTGGGTATTGACGGGGAGCTCCTACAATGAGCAGTTCTTC.

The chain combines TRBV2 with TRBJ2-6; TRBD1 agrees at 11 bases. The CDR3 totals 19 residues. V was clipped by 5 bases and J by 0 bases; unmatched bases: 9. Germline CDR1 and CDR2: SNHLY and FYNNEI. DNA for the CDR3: TGTGCCAGCAGTTTGCTTTTCGGACAGGGGGCCTCTGGGGCCAACGTCCTGACTTTC. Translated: CASSLLFGQGASGANVLTF.

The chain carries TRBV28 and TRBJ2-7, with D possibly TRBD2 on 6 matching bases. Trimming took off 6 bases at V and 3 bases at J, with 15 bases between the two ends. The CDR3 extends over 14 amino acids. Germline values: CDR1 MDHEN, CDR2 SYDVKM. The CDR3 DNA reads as TGTGCCAGCAGGGAACCGGCCGGGAGCTACGAGCAGTACTTC. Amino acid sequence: CASREPAGSYEQYF.

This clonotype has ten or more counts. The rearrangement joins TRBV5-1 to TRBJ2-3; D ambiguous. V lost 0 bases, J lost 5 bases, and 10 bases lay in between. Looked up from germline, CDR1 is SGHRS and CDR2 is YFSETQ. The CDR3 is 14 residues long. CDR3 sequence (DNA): TGCGCCAGCAGCTTGGAGGGATGGGAAGATACGCAGTATTTT. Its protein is CASSLEGWEDTQYF.

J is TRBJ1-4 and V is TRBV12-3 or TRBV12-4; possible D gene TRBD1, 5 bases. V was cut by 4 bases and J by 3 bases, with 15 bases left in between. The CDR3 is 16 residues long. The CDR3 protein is CASSSSSTVSNEKLFF. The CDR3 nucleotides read TGTGCCAGCAGTTCGTCCTCGACAGTATCTAATGAAAAACTGTTTTTT.

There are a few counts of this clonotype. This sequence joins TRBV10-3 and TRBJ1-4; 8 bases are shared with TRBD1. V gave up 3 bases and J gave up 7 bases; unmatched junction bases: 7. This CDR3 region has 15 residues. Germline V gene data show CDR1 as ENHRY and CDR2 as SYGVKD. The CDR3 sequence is CAISDLTGESEKLFF. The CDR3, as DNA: TGTGCCATCAGTGACCTGACAGGGGAGAGTGAAAAACTGTTTTTT.

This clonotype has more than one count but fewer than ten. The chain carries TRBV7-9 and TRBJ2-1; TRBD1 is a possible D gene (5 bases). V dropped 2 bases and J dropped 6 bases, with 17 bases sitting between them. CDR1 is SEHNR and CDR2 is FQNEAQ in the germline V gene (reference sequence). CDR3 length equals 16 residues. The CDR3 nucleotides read TGTGCCAGCAGCTTATGGGGCGAGATCCGTGGCAATGAGCAGTTCTTC. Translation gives CASSLWGEIRGNEQFF.

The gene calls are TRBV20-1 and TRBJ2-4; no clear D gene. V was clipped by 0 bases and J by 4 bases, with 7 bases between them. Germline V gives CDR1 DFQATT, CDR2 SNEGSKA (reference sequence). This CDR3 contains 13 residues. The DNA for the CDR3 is TGCAGTGCTAGAGATGTCTTGAAAAACATTCAGTACTTC. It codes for CSARDVLKNIQYF.

In DNA, the CDR3 is TGTGCCAGCAGTGAGCAGCCTTATAATTCACCCCTCCACTTT. The encoded protein is CASSEQPYNSPLHF. The chain joins TRBV25-1 to TRBJ1-6; D unclear. The CDR3 is made up of 14 amino acids. Trimming pared 3 bases from V and 4 bases from J, leaving 7 bases between. From germline, CDR1 is MGHDK and CDR2 SYGVNS.

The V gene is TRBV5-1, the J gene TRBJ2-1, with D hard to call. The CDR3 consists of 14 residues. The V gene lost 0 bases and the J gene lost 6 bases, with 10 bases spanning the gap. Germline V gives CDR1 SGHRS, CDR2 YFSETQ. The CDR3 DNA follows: TGCGCCAGCAGCTTGGCCCTCGACACCAATGAGCAGTTCTTC. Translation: CASSLALDTNEQFF.

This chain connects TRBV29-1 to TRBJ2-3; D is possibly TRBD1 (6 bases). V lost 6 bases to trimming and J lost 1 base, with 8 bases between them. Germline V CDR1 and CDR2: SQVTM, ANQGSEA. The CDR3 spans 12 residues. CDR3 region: CSVHRGTDTQYF. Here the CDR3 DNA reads TGCAGCGTCCACAGGGGCACAGATACGCAGTATTTT.

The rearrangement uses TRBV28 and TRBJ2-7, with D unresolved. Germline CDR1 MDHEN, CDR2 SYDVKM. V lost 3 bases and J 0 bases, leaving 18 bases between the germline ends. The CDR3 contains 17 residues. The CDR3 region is CASSFGLVAVSSYEQYF. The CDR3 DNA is TGTGCCAGCAGTTTTGGCCTGGTCGCCGTTAGCTCCTACGAGCAGTACTTC.

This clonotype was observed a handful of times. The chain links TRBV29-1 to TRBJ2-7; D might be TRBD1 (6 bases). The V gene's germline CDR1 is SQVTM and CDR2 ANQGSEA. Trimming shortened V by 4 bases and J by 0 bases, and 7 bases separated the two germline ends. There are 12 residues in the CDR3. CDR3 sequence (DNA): TGCAGCGTTGTCAGGGGCTCCTACGAGCAGTACTTC. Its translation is CSVVRGSYEQYF.

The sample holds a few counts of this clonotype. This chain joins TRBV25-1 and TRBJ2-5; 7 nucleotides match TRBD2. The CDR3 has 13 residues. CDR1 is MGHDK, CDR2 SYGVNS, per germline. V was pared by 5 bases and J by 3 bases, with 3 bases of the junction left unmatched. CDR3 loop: CASSQSGEETQYF. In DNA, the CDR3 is TGTGCCAGCAGTCAAAGCGGGGAAGAGACCCAGTACTTC. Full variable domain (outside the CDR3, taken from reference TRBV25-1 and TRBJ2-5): EADIYQTPRYLVIGTGKKITLECSQTMGHDKMYWYQQDPGMELHLIHYSYGVNSTEKGDLSSESTVSRIRTEHFPLTLESARPSHTSQYLCASSQSGEETQYFGPGTRLLVL.

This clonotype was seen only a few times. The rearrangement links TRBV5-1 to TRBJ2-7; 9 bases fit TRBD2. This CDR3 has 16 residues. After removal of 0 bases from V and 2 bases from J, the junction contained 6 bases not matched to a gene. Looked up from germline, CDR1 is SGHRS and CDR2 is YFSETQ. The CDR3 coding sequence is TGCGCCAGCAGCTTGGAAGCTAGCGGGACGACCTACGAGCAGTACTTC. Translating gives CASSLEASGTTYEQYF.

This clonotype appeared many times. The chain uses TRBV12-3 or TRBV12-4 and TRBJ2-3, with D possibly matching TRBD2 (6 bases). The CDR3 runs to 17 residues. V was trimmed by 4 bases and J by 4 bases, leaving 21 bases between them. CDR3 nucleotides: TGTGCCAGCAGTTACCCTCTAGCGTCGTGGCCCGCAGATACGCAGTATTTT. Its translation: CASSYPLASWPADTQYF.

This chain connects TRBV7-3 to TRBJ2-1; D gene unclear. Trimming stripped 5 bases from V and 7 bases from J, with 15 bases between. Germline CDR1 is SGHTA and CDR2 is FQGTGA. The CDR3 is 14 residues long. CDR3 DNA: TGTGCCAGCAGCCCCCGGCTAGGTGGTAATGAGCAGTTCTTC. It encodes CASSPRLGGNEQFF. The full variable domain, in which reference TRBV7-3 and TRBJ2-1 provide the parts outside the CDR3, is GAGVSQTPSNKVTEKGKYVELRCDPISGHTALYWYRQSLGQGPEFLIYFQGTGAADDSGLPNDRFFAVRPEGSVSTLKIQRTERGDSAVYLCASSPRLGGNEQFFGPGTRLTVL.

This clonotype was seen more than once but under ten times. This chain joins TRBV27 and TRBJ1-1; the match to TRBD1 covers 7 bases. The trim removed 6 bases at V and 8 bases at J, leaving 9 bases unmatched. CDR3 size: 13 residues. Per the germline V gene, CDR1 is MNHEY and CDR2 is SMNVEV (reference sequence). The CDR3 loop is CASRPGTAIEAFF. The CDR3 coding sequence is TGTGCCAGCAGACCCGGGACAGCAATAGAAGCTTTCTTT.

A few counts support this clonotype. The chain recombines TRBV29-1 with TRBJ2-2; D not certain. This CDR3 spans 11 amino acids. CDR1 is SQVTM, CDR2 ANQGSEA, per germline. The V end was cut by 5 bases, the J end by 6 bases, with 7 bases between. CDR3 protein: CSVISAGELFF. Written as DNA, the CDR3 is TGCAGCGTTATCTCTGCCGGGGAGCTGTTTTTT.

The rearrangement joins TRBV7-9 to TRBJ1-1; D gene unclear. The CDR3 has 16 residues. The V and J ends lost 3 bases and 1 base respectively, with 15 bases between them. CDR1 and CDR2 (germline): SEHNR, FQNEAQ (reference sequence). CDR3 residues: CASSLNLFGENTEAFF. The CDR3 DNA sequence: TGTGCCAGCAGCTTGAACCTCTTCGGGGAGAACACTGAAGCTTTCTTT.

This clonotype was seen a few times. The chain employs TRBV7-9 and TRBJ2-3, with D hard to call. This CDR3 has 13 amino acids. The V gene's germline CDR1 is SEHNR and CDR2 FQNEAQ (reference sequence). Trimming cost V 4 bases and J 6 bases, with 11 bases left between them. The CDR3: CASSSWSSDTQYF. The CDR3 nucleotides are TGTGCCAGCAGCTCCTGGTCTTCGGATACGCAGTATTTT.

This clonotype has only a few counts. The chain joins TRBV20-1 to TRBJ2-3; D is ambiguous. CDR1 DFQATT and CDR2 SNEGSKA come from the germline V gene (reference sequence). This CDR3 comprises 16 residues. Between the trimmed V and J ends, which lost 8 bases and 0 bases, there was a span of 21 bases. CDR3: CSTSPDPFISTDTQYF. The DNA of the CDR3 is TGCAGTACCTCCCCGGATCCTTTTATAAGCACAGATACGCAGTATTTT.

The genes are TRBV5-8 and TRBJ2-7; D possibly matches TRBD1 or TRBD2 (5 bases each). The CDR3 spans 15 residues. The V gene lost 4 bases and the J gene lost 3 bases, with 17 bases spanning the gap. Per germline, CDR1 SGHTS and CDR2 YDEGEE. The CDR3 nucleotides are TGTGCCAGCAGCCCGAGGGGATACCTGGTCTACGAGCAGTACTTC. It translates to CASSPRGYLVYEQYF.

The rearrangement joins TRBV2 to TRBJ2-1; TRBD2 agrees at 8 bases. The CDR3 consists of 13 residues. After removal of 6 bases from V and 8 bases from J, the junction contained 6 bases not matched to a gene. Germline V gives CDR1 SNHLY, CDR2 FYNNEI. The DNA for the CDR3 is TGTGCCAGCAGAAAGCGGGAGACCGATGAGCAGTTCTTC. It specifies CASRKRETDEQFF.

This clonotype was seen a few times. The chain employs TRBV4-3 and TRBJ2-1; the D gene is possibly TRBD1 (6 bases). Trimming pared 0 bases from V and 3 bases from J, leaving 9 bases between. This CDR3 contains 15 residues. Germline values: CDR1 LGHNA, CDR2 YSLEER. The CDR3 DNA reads TGCGCCAGCAGCCAAGACAGGGGCTTCTACAATGAGCAGTTCTTC. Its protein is CASSQDRGFYNEQFF.